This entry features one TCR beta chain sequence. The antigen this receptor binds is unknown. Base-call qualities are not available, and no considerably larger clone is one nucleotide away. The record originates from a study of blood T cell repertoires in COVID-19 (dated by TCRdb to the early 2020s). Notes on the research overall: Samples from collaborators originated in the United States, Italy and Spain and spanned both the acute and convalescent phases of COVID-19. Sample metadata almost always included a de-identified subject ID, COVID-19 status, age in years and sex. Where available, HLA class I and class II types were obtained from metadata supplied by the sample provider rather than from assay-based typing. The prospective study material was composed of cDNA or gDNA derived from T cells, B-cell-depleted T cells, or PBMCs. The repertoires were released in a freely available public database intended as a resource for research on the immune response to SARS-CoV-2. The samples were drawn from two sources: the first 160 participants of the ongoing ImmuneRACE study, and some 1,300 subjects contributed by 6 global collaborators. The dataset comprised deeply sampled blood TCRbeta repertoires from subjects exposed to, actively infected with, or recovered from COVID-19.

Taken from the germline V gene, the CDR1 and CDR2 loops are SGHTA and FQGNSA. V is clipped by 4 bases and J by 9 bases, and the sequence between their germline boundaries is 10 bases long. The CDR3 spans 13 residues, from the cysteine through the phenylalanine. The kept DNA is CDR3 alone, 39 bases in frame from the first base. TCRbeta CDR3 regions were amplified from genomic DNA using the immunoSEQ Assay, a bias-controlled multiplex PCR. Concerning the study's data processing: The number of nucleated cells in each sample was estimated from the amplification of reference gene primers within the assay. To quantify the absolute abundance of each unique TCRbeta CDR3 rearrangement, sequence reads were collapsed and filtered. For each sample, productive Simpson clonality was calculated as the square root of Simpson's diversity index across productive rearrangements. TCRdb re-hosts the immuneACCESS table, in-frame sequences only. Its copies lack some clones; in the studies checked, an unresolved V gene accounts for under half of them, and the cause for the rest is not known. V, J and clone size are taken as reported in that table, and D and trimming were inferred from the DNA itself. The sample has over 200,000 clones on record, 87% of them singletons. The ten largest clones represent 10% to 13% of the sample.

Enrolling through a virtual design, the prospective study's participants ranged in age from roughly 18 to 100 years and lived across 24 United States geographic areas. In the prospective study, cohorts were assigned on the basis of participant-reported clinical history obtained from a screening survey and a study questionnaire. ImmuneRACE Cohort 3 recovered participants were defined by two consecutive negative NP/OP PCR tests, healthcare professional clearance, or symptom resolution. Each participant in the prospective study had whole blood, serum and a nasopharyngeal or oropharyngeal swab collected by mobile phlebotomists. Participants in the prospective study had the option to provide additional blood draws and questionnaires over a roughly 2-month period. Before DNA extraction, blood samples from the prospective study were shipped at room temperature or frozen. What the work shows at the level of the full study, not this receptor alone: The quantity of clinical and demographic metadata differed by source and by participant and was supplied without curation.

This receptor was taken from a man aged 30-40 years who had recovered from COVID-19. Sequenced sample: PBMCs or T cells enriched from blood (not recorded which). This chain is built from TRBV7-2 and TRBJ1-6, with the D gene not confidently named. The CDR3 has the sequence CASSSAAGSPLHF. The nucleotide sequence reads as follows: TGTGCCAGCAGCTCTGCGGCGGGTTCACCCCTCCACTTT.